Shown below are 15 T cell receptor beta chains from a single sample sequenced in a study of regulatory T cells in long-lasting Graves disease. With iRepertoire HTBI primers and Arm-PCR of CDR3 regions, TCR beta libraries were built. MiXCR was run by TCRdb on the multiplex PCR reads, yielding one entry per CDR3 protein. The sample lists 420,000 or so distinct CDR3 sequences, roughly 15% occurring once. Time point defined: newly diagnosed GD, antithyroid drugs for less than 3 months. Researchers made the TCR library from RNA that was extracted from PBMCs. This sample was shared with a second study, whose subject was T cells in Graves' hyperthyroidism and ophthalmopathy.

Sample: peripheral blood mononuclear cells (PBMCs), taken at new diagnosis, from a patient treated with antithyroid drugs. The origin of the receptors is a woman in her late teens or twenties with Graves disease.

This clonotype has a handful of counts. The gene calls are TRBV5-1 and TRBJ2-1, with 12 bases fitting TRBD1. The CDR3 covers 16 residues. Germline trimming cut 7 bases from V and 9 bases from J; bases unmatched to any gene: 14. The V gene's germline CDR1 is SGHRS and CDR2 YFSETQ. CDR3 loop: CASARGGTGGISEQFF. The CDR3 DNA sequence: TGCGCCAGCGCTCGGGGGGGGACAGGGGGCATATCTGAGCAGTTCTTC.

In this sample, this clonotype turned up many times. The chain employs TRBV2 and TRBJ1-5; TRBD1 matches 12 bases. Trimming at V came to 6 bases and at J to 1 base, leaving 4 bases not matched to a gene. CDR3 length: 16 residues. Per germline, CDR1 SNHLY and CDR2 FYNNEI. CDR3 in DNA: TGTGCCAGCAGAGGGACAGGGGGCAGAAGCAATCAGCCCCAGCATTTT. Protein product: CASRGTGGRSNQPQHF.

This rearrangement joins TRBV20-1 to TRBJ2-7; 12 nucleotides match TRBD2. Germline CDR1 DFQATT, CDR2 SNEGSKA (reference sequence). This CDR3 region has 14 residues. V dropped 5 bases and J dropped 3; count of bases not matched to a gene: 5. CDR3: CSAAGLAGFYEQYF. The CDR3 DNA reads TGCAGTGCTGCAGGACTAGCGGGGTTCTACGAGCAGTACTTC.

This chain links TRBV30 with TRBJ1-5; D ambiguous. The CDR3 is 13 residues long. Germline CDR1 GTSNPN, CDR2 SVGIG (reference sequence). The V gene lost 1 base and the J gene lost 7 bases, with 11 bases spanning the gap. The CDR3 region is CAWSGMGNQPQHF. As DNA, the CDR3 is TGTGCCTGGAGTGGTATGGGAAACCAGCCCCAGCATTTT.

The chain employs TRBV7-6 and TRBJ2-2, with unresolved D. This CDR3 contains 14 residues. Germline CDR1 SGHVS, CDR2 FNYEAQ. The V gene lost 5 bases and the J gene lost 4 bases, with 11 bases spanning the gap. The CDR3 sequence is CASSRVGFTGELFF. The CDR3, as DNA: TGTGCCAGCAGCCGAGTGGGGTTCACCGGGGAGCTGTTTTTT.

This clonotype was counted a single time. The chain employs TRBV7-2 and TRBJ2-5; D not resolved. Trimming took 0 bases from V and 1 from J, leaving 12 bases between them. The CDR3 spans 16 residues. Germline V gene sequence: CDR1 SGHTA, CDR2 FQGNSA. In nucleotides, the CDR3 is TGTGCCAGCAGCTTAGCGGCCAGGCACCCCCAAGAGACCCAGTACTTC. Protein product: CASSLAARHPQETQYF.

This clonotype came up a few times. This chain links TRBV6-1 with TRBJ2-3, with no clear D. The V and J ends lost 6 bases and 3 bases respectively, with 10 bases between them. CDR3 size: 13 residues. The germline gives CDR1 MNHNS, CDR2 SASEGT. CDR3 bases: TGTGCCAGCAGGCCCCCGAGTACAGATACGCAGTATTTT. Protein product: CASRPPSTDTQYF.

This clonotype has a count of ten or more. This chain uses TRBV7-8 with TRBJ2-7, with 12 bases matching TRBD2. Looked up from germline, CDR1 is SGHVS and CDR2 is FQNEAQ. After removal of 5 bases from V and 5 bases from J, the junction contained 10 bases not matched to a gene. The CDR3 has 16 amino acids. The CDR3 loop reads CASSVSTSGSSDEQYF. CDR3 DNA sequence: TGTGCCAGCAGCGTGTCGACTAGCGGGAGCTCAGACGAGCAGTACTTC.

This clonotype was seen a single time. The chain carries TRBV20-1 and TRBJ2-1; 11 bases line up with TRBD2. Germline V gene lookup returns CDR1 DFQATT and CDR2 SNEGSKA (reference sequence). The CDR3 is 17 residues long. Trimming at V came to 1 base and at J to 6 bases, leaving 11 bases not matched to a gene. The CDR3: CSARAVGGSGRANEQFF. Here the CDR3 DNA reads TGCAGTGCTAGAGCGGTCGGGGGTAGCGGGAGGGCCAATGAGCAGTTCTTC.

There are a few counts of this clonotype. J is TRBJ1-5 and V is TRBV10-2; no firm D call. Germline V gene sequence: CDR1 WSHSY, CDR2 SAAADI. The V and J ends lost 2 bases and 2 bases respectively, with 10 bases between them. The CDR3 is made up of 15 amino acids. CDR3 nucleotides: TGCGCCAGCAGTGAGAGGTCTTTCGGCAATCAGCCCCAGCATTTT. Translation: CASSERSFGNQPQHF.

The gene calls are TRBV9 and TRBJ2-1; 8 bases map to TRBD2. CDR3 length: 16 amino acids. V was pared by 3 bases and J by 10 bases, with 15 bases of the junction left unmatched. From germline, CDR1 is SGDLS and CDR2 YYNGEE. The CDR3 region is CASSDPSGLGLQEQFF. The CDR3 DNA follows: TGTGCCAGCAGCGACCCCTCGGGACTAGGGCTCCAGGAGCAGTTCTTC. The full variable domain, its missing parts supplied by reference TRBV9 and TRBJ2-1, is DSGVTQTPKHLITATGQRVTLRCSPRSGDLSVYWYQQSLDQGLQFLIQYYNGEERAKGNILERFSAQQFPDLHSELNLSSLELGDSALYFCASSDPSGLGLQEQFFGPGTRLTVL.

This clonotype turned up a few times. The rearrangement joins TRBV7-9 to TRBJ2-1; weak D call: TRBD1 (5 bases). Germline CDR1 SEHNR, CDR2 FQNEAQ (reference sequence). The CDR3 loop spans 14 amino acids. Trimming pared 3 bases from V and 6 bases from J, leaving 12 bases between. The CDR3 is CASSFIRQGNEQFF. In DNA, the CDR3 is TGTGCCAGCAGCTTTATTCGGCAGGGCAATGAGCAGTTCTTC.

At least ten counts were recorded for this clonotype. The chain recombines TRBV11-3 with TRBJ2-1, with D hard to call. Germline V CDR1 and CDR2: SGHNT, YENEEA. The length of the CDR3 is 14 residues. Trimming pared 6 bases from V and 3 bases from J, leaving 12 bases between. Written as DNA, the CDR3 is TGTGCCAGCAGGGTCGGCCCTGACTACAATGAGCAGTTCTTC. Protein: CASRVGPDYNEQFF.

The table lists this clonotype with many counts. The chain combines TRBV12-3 or TRBV12-4 with TRBJ1-2; D remains ambiguous. The V end was cut by 2 bases, the J end by 1 base, with 8 bases between. The CDR3 extends over 14 amino acids. The CDR3 loop reads CASSLIVGNYGYTF. CDR3 coding DNA: TGTGCCAGCAGTTTAATAGTGGGTAACTATGGCTACACCTTC.

The chain links TRBV29-1 to TRBJ2-1, with TRBD2 matching over 10 bases. Germline CDR1 SQVTM, CDR2 ANQGSEA. The ends lost 1 base at V and 7 bases at J; junction bases unmatched: 7. The length of the CDR3 is 15 residues. CDR3 residues: CSVEGGLAGDNEQFF. CDR3 DNA: TGCAGCGTTGAAGGGGGGCTAGCGGGAGATAATGAGCAGTTCTTC.